This T cell receptor beta chain is from a study of T cell responses to AZD1222 COVID-19 vaccine. Study results and caveats: Clonal diversity may have been underestimated in mostly white British donors. Repertoire sampling occurred only after the peak T cell response. Spike-wide coverage was observed for vaccine-associated CD4 TCRs, with dominant responses at 160-218 and 743-854. Baseline serostatus was positive in only six AZD1222 recipients.

On this clone itself: Its specificity is unknown. One end of the junction is discordant with germline, which a read error may explain.

Sequencing was performed with immunoSEQ multiplex PCR; in TCRdb, only in-frame clones are kept and a portion is missing. Altogether about 97,000 clones are present, around nine tenths being singletons, with the ten largest covering less than 3.5%. The CDR3 runs to 12 residues. Germline values: CDR1 WSHSY, CDR2 SAAADI. This TCR was sampled from an adult in good health. This sample comprised peripheral blood, obtained on day 0 of AZD1222 vaccination. The chain links TRBV10-2 to TRBJ1-2; 9 bases are a match to TRBD1. Here the CDR3 reads CASSPGQGMDHF. In DNA form, the CDR3 reads TGCGCCAGCAGTCCGGGACAGGGCATGGACCACTTC.